A selection of T cell receptor beta chains follows, all from one sample in a study of PD-L1 blockade in urothelial cancer. Sequenced by immunoSEQ multiplex PCR; TCRdb stores in-frame clones only, minus some. The sample has roughly 63,000 clones, more than 80% seen once. Sequences were derived from PBMCs, sampled around atezolizumab (anti-PD-L1) treatment. These receptors were obtained from a man between 65 and 79 years old with urothelial cancer. Each CDR3 is given with its conserved first and last residue. The D gene is left open where the match is weak. The size of a clone is reported for some rows only, either as once, few or many, or as a class for expanded clones.

>-|TRBD2|TRBJ2-3|TRBV25-1
TGTGCCAGCTCGGGACTAGCGGGGGCCACAGATACGCAGTATTTT
CASSGLAGATDTQYF
>-|TRBD1|TRBJ2-7|TRBV7-7
TGTGCCAGCAGCCTCGGGACAGGGTCGACCGAGCAGTACTTC
CASSLGTGSTEQYF
>-|-|TRBJ1-1|TRBV6-1
TGTGCCAGCAGTGAAGCCGGGGACACTGAAGCTTTCTTT
CASSEAGDTEAFF
>-|-|TRBJ1-1|TRBV4-2
TGTGCCAGCAGCCAAGATGGAGGCGTCCGCGCTGAAGCTTTCTTT
CASSQDGGVRAEAFF
>-|-|TRBJ2-3|TRBV18
TGTGCCAGCTCAGCTTCGAGCGGGCGGGCAGATACGCAGTATTTT
CASSASSGRADTQYF
>-|TRBD1|TRBJ1-1|TRBV19
TGTGCCAGTAGTAGACAGGGCTTGAACACTGAAGCTTTCTTT
CASSRQGLNTEAFF
>-|TRBD2|TRBJ2-5|TRBV9
TGTGCCAGCAGCGCCGCGCCGGGACTAGCGGGGGAGACCCAGTACTTC
CASSAAPGLAGETQYF
>few|TRBD2|TRBJ2-5|TRBV7-9
TGTGCCAGCAGCTTGGGACTAGCGGGATACCAAGAGACCCAGTACTTC
CASSLGLAGYQETQYF
>-|TRBD2|TRBJ2-1|TRBV5-1
TGCGCCAGCAGCTCGAGCGGGACCACCTACAATGAGCAGTTCTTC
CASSSSGTTYNEQFF
>-|-|TRBJ2-1|TRBV27
TGTGCCAGCAGTCCCCTCCCTCGGACACGGTACAATGAGCAGTTCTTC
CASSPLPRTRYNEQFF
>-|TRBD2|TRBJ2-5|TRBV7-9
TGTGCCAGCAGCTGGCTAGCGGGGGGAGGAGAGACCCAGTACTTC
CASSWLAGGGETQYF
>-|TRBD1|TRBJ1-1|TRBV7-8
TGTGCCAGCGCCTTAGACAGGGGAGGAACTGAAGCTTTCTTT
CASALDRGGTEAFF
>-|TRBD2|TRBJ2-5|TRBV5-1
TGCGCCAGCAGCTTAAGCGGGGGCCAAGAGACCCAGTACTTC
CASSLSGGQETQYF
>few|TRBD1|TRBJ1-2|TRBV7-2
TGTGCCAGCAGCCGCGAAGGGGGCGGCGAAGGCTACACCTTC
CASSREGGGEGYTF
>-|TRBD1|TRBJ1-1|TRBV11-3
TGTGCCAGCAGCTTAGTCGACAGGGACACTGAAGCTTTCTTT
CASSLVDRDTEAFF
>-|-|TRBJ2-7|TRBV12-5
TGTGCTAGTGGTTTGGTCAGCGAGCAGTACTTC
CASGLVSEQYF
>-|-|TRBJ2-2|TRBV7-3
TGTGCCAGCAGCTTAACGGCCGAACCCAGAGGGGGGCTGTTTTTT
CASSLTAEPRGGLFF
>-|-|TRBJ2-7|TRBV5-1
TGCGCCAGCAGCCCGGGGTCAGGAGAATACGAGCAGTACTTC
CASSPGSGEYEQYF
>-|-|TRBJ2-7|TRBV6-5
TGTGCCAGCAGTTCCAGTCGGGCCTACGAGCAGTACTTC
CASSSSRAYEQYF
>-|TRBD1|TRBJ1-1|TRBV19
TGTGCCAGTAGTACCTATTCGACAGGGGGGAACACTGAAGCTTTCTTT
CASSTYSTGGNTEAFF
>-|-|TRBJ1-6|TRBV5-4
TGTGCCAGCAGCTTGGACAGCGGCAATTCACCCCTCCACTTT
CASSLDSGNSPLHF
>-|-|TRBJ2-5|TRBV5-1
TGCGCCAGCAGCTTGGAGGGATCTAGAGGGGAGACCCAGTACTTC
CASSLEGSRGETQYF
>-|-|TRBJ2-7|TRBV11-1
TGTGCCAGCACCAGCGGACGGGGCTCCTACGAGCAGTACTTC
CASTSGRGSYEQYF
>-|TRBD2|TRBJ2-1|TRBV11-3
TGTGCCAGCAGCTTAGGGTGGACTAGCGGAAGAACCTACAATGAGCAGTTCTTC
CASSLGWTSGRTYNEQFF